The present T cell receptor (beta chain) was sequenced within a study of response to subunit inactivated influenza vaccine. Findings and caveats of the study: Authors suggested that a seasonal influenza vaccination recruits few new T cells each time.

In the case of this clonotype: Its antigen remains unknown.

TCRdb redid the calling of the RT-PCR reads with MiXCR, one entry per CDR3 protein. This table holds about 830,000 distinct CDR3 sequences, about 18% found once. This material consisted of PBMCs from blood, taken more than 4 days after vaccination. The receptor comes from a man aged 45-60 years who received an inactivated influenza vaccine.

This chain's CDR3 is CASIGGTSNEQFF. In DNA form, the CDR3 reads TGTGCCAGCATCGGGGGGACCTCCAATGAGCAGTTCTTC. V gene TRBV28 combines with J gene TRBJ2-1; TRBD2 matches 7 bases. This CDR3 spans 13 amino acids. The J segment lost 6 bases and the V segment lost 7 bases, leaving 6 bases of the junction unmatched. Germline CDR1 reads MDHEN; CDR2 reads SYDVKM.